Each of the 9 T cell receptor beta chains below was sequenced from the same sample in a study of shared clonotypes between healthy human individuals. Clones were sequenced by immunoSEQ multiplex PCR, and TCRdb holds only the in-frame ones, with some missing. Of around 550,000 clones listed, approximately 95% are singletons. Material for sequencing was naive CD4+ T cells sorted from blood. Documented subset: CD45RA+ positively selected. Receptors originate from a woman aged 25 to 39 in good health.

The chain employs TRBV14 and TRBJ2-3; TRBD2 matches at 15 bases. The junction had 5 bases not matched to a gene; V was cut back by 4 bases and J by 6 bases. The CDR3 extends over 16 amino acids. Germline V lookup: CDR1 SGHDN, CDR2 FVKESK. CDR3 in amino acids: CASSPWTSGRADTQYF. The CDR3 bases are TGTGCCAGCAGCCCCTGGACTAGCGGGAGGGCTGATACGCAGTATTTT.

The chain links TRBV28 to TRBJ2-1; 8 bases align to TRBD2. This CDR3 region has 17 residues. Germline CDR1 and CDR2: MDHEN and SYDVKM. Germline trimming cut 5 bases from V and 0 bases from J; bases unmatched to any gene: 9. The CDR3 sequence: CASSTPGLVVSYNEQFF. CDR3 sequence (DNA): TGTGCCAGCAGTACACCGGGACTAGTCGTCTCCTACAATGAGCAGTTCTTC.

The V and J genes are TRBV7-3 and TRBJ2-3; 11 bases match TRBD2. V trimming: 2 bases; J trimming: 0 bases; junction bases outside the gene matches: 1. Germline V gives CDR1 SGHTA, CDR2 FQGTGA. The CDR3 is 16 residues long. The CDR3 DNA follows: TGTGCCAGCAGCTTACGACTAGCGGGGAGCACAGATACGCAGTATTTT. The encoded protein is CASSLRLAGSTDTQYF.

CDR3 in DNA: TGTGCCAGCAGCCCCCAGCACGGGTACAATGAGCAGTTCTTC. Its protein is CASSPQHGYNEQFF. The chain is built from TRBV11-3 and TRBJ2-1; D is ambiguous. In germline, CDR1 is SGHNT, CDR2 YENEEA. Trimming removed 5 bases at V and 4 bases at J, with 12 bases between. The CDR3 loop spans 14 amino acids.

This clone is a singleton in its sample. V gene TRBV9 combines with J gene TRBJ1-2, with D perhaps matching TRBD1 (6 bases). The CDR3 loop spans 12 amino acids. In germline, CDR1 is SGDLS, CDR2 YYNGEE. V lost 3 bases and J 5 bases, leaving 8 bases between the germline ends. The CDR3 bases are TGTGCCAGCAGCGCCACAGGGTATGGCTACACCTTC. Translation: CASSATGYGYTF.

The V gene is TRBV7-8, the J gene TRBJ2-1; D unclear. The CDR3 is 16 amino acids. V was clipped by 3 bases and J by 9 bases, with 21 bases between them. The germline CDR1 and CDR2 sequences are SGHVS and FQNEAQ. This chain's CDR3 is CASSLAIDSYLGEQFF. CDR3 DNA: TGTGCCAGCAGCTTGGCTATAGATTCCTACCTGGGTGAGCAGTTCTTC. Combining the CDR3 with reference TRBV7-8 and TRBJ2-1 gives the whole variable domain GAGVSQSPRYKVAKRGQDVALRCDPISGHVSLFWYQQALGQGPEFLTYFQNEAQLDKSGLPSDRFFAERPEGSVSTLKIQRTQQEDSAVYLCASSLAIDSYLGEQFFGPGTRLTVL.

This clone was observed once. The rearrangement links TRBV28 to TRBJ1-5, with 12 bases lining up with TRBD1. The length of the CDR3 is 18 residues. Per the germline V gene, CDR1 is MDHEN and CDR2 is SYDVKM. After removal of 5 bases from V and 5 bases from J, the junction contained 13 bases not matched to a gene. The CDR3 nucleotides are TGTGCCAGCAGTCGACGGGACAGGGGGCGCCAGGTTTATCAGCCCCAGCATTTT. It encodes CASSRRDRGRQVYQPQHF.

The rearrangement joins TRBV19 to TRBJ2-1; 14 positions agree with TRBD2. This CDR3 has 17 residues. Germline-derived CDR1 and CDR2 are LNHDA and SQIVND (reference sequence). V trimming: 5 bases; J trimming: 9 bases; junction bases outside the gene matches: 12. CDR3 loop: CASSYLTGLAGDVEQFF. The CDR3 nucleotides are TGTGCCAGTAGTTACCTTACGGGACTAGCGGGAGATGTTGAGCAGTTCTTC.

This sequence joins TRBV28 and TRBJ2-5, with 7 bases matching TRBD2. The CDR3 loop spans 14 amino acids. Losses at the gene ends were 5 bases for V and 0 bases for J; bases not matched to a gene: 3. CDR1 MDHEN and CDR2 SYDVKM come from the germline V gene. The CDR3 protein is CASSETSYQETQYF. As DNA, the CDR3 is TGTGCCAGCAGTGAGACTAGCTACCAAGAGACCCAGTACTTC.